The present T cell receptor beta chain was sequenced within a study of cytomegalovirus exposure and HLA in healthy donors. In the study overall: A later analysis reported the 120 validation repertoires used the same platform as the approximately 700 first-cohort repertoires. Regarding the study as a whole: Whilst most TCR sequences proved rare, a subset of public TCRs occurred across many donors. In the 120 or so validation repertoires, just under 95% of cluster scores exceeded 0, per a later analysis.

Some clones are missing from TCRdb's copy, which holds only in-frame ones; the method was immunoSEQ multiplex PCR. The table records 250,000 or so clones, about 87% of them present only once. Concerning this clone: The antigen is not known.

The CDR3 totals 14 residues. Germline V CDR1 and CDR2: SGHTA, FQGNSA. V lost 4 bases, J lost 0 bases, and 2 bases stayed unmatched. The donors were members of the validation cohort comprising 120 subjects, separate from the approximately 630-subject first cohort. The sequencing sample was made of PBMCs. The chain recombines TRBV7-2 with TRBJ2-7; TRBD1 aligns across 8 bases. The clonotype originates from a man between 18 and 35 years old in good health and CMV-seronegative. The CDR3 loop is CASSSDRVSYEQYF. The CDR3 bases are TGTGCCAGCAGCTCGGACAGGGTCTCCTACGAGCAGTACTTC.